This section outlines one TCR beta chain sequence together with its context. Its antigen is currently unknown. The germline V gene has CDR1 SGHRS and CDR2 YFSETQ. The CDR3 is made up of 13 amino acids. Trimming took 4 bases from V and 8 from J; bases not matched to a gene: 7. The study profiled TCR beta VDJ and CDR3 using genomic DNA as template. TCRdb used MiXCR to reprocess the reads, holding one entry per CDR3 protein. The sample consists of just over 400,000 distinct CDR3 sequences, 55% to 70% of them appearing once. The data were taken from a study of CD8+CD57+ T cells in acquired aplastic anemia. As for the study in general: Quantities of DNA derived from sorted CD4+ and CD8+ cells averaged approximately 3.5 ug. There were 9.5 million to 13 million reads, on average, for CD4+ cells from healthy donors. Study-wide findings and caveats: A set of more than 25 CD8+ CDR3 sequences was shared between patients and controls, and these sequences appeared highly expressed in patients. The study found no significant CD8+ Simpson's diversity difference between patients and controls.

The chain carries TRBV5-1 and TRBJ1-1, with 8 bases lining up with TRBD1. Sequenced input: sorted CD4+, CD8+, or CD8+CD57+ T cells (not recorded which) from PBMCs. This TCR was recovered from a human donor in good health, serving as a control. The chain's CDR3 is CASSIGQGQEAFF. DNA of the CDR3: TGCGCCAGCAGCATTGGACAGGGACAAGAAGCTTTCTTT.